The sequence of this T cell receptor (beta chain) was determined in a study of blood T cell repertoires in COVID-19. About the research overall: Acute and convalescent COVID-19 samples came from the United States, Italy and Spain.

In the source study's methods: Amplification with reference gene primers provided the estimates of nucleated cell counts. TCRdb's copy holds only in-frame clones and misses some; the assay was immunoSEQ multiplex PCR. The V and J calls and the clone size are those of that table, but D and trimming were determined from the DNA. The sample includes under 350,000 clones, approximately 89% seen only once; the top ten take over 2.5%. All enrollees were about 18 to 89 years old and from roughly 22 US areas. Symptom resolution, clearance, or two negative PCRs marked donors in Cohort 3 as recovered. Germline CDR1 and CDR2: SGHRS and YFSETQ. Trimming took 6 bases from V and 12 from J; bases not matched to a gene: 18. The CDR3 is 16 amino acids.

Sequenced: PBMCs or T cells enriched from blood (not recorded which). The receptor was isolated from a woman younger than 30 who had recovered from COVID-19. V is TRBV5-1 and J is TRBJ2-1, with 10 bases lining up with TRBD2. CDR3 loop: CASKEFGVAGGVVQFF. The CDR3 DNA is TGCGCCAGCAAAGAATTCGGGGTAGCGGGAGGCGTGGTGCAGTTCTTC.